This T cell receptor beta chain appears in the sequencing data of a study of identical twins. This clonotype came up many times. Its antigen is currently unknown. The cDNA had a unique molecular identifier and a template-switch universal primer site. TCRdb processed the 5' RACE reads anew with MiXCR; each CDR3 protein has one entry. The sample contains some 710,000 distinct CDR3 sequences, roughly 6.2% of which appear only once. The CDR3 extends over 11 amino acids. V gave up 2 bases and J gave up 10 bases, with 9 bases separating them. The germline CDR1 and CDR2 sequences are DFQATT and SNEGSKA (reference sequence). Findings and caveats of the study: Beta out-of-frame sequences showed weaker excess twin sharing. Conclusions rested on cross-sectional statistics rather than following the same donors.

The receptor was derived from a man between 18 and 35 years old in good health. The sequencing input was naive T cells sorted from blood. The chain links TRBV20-1 to TRBJ2-1, with D uncertain. The CDR3 region is CSARRGGEQFF. CDR3 nucleotide sequence: TGCAGTGCTAGACGTGGCGGCGAGCAGTTCTTC.